These 9 T cell receptor beta chains were all obtained from the same sample, sequenced in a study of T cells in tuberculosis. The time point was: new active TB diagnosis, blood taken before or within 7 days of starting treatment. Assay: immunoSEQ multiplex PCR; the TCRdb copy retains only in-frame clones and omits some. The table has 25,000 to 35,000 clones, about 91% seen once. Sequencing was performed on PBMCs, taken at tuberculosis diagnosis. The receptors shown here come from an adult with tuberculosis.

The CDR3 loop is CASTKQAGDMTDTQYF. CDR3 bases: TGTGCCAGCACCAAGCAAGCGGGAGATATGACAGATACGCAGTATTTT. The chain recombines TRBV7-2 with TRBJ2-3; 8 positions agree with TRBD2. V trimming: 7 bases; J trimming: 3 bases; junction bases outside the gene matches: 12. Germline lookup yields CDR1 SGHTA and CDR2 FQGNSA. The CDR3 spans 16 residues.

The V gene is TRBV7-3, the J gene TRBJ2-2; TRBD1 aligns across 7 bases. V lost 2 bases and J lost 2; bases outside the gene matches: 8. Germline CDR1 SGHTA, CDR2 FQGTGA. The CDR3 runs 17 residues. The CDR3: CASSLDGDRANTGELFF. In DNA form, the CDR3 reads TGTGCCAGCAGCTTAGACGGAGACAGGGCCAACACCGGGGAGCTGTTTTTT.

This chain uses TRBV19 with TRBJ2-7; tentative D call: TRBD2 (5 bases). V gave up 3 bases and J gave up 5 bases, with 8 bases separating them. Germline V gives CDR1 LNHDA, CDR2 SQIVND (reference sequence). The CDR3 is made up of 12 amino acids. CDR3 sequence (DNA): TGTGCCAGTAGTATGCCCGGGAACGAGCAGTACTTC. Protein product: CASSMPGNEQYF.

The CDR3 sequence is CASSSGRGYTGELFF. CDR3 sequence (DNA): TGTGCCAGCAGCAGTGGCAGGGGCTACACCGGGGAGCTGTTTTTT. The chain is built from TRBV7-9 and TRBJ2-2, with TRBD1 as a possible D gene (6 bases). Per the germline V gene, CDR1 is SEHNR and CDR2 is FQNEAQ (reference sequence). With 5 bases removed from V and 3 bases from J, the gap between germline ends came to 13 bases. This CDR3 is built from 15 residues.

This rearrangement joins TRBV5-8 to TRBJ1-5; 7 bases are a match to TRBD1. V dropped 4 bases and J dropped 7; count of bases not matched to a gene: 14. Germline CDR1 SGHTS, CDR2 YDEGEE. The CDR3 spans 16 residues. The CDR3 protein is CASSPTTTGRRQPQHF. The CDR3 DNA reads TGTGCCAGCAGCCCGACTACGACAGGGCGTCGCCAGCCCCAGCATTTT.

V is TRBV2 and J is TRBJ2-6; 7 bases map to TRBD1. The length of the CDR3 is 15 residues. The germline V gene has CDR1 SNHLY and CDR2 FYNNEI. V was clipped by 6 bases and J by 3 bases; unmatched bases: 5. The CDR3 is CASRQTGFGANVLTF. The CDR3 bases are TGTGCCAGCAGACAGACAGGGTTTGGGGCCAACGTCCTGACTTTC.

This rearrangement joins TRBV6-1 to TRBJ2-7; no firm D call. The CDR3 has 12 amino acids. The V gene's germline CDR1 is MNHNS and CDR2 SASEGT. Trimming shortened V by 5 bases and J by 1 base, and 6 bases separated the two germline ends. CDR3 region: CASSSASYEQYF. The CDR3 DNA reads as TGTGCCAGCAGTTCAGCGTCCTACGAGCAGTACTTC.

The chain employs TRBV30 and TRBJ1-1; tentative D call: TRBD1 (6 bases). The CDR3 length is 16 residues. From germline, CDR1 is GTSNPN and CDR2 SVGIG (reference sequence). V lost 3 bases, J lost 2 bases, and 19 bases lay in between. CDR3 DNA: TGTGCCTGGAGGGCGGGCGGAGGACAGACCAACACTGAAGCTTTCTTT. Its protein is CAWRAGGGQTNTEAFF. The full variable domain, rest sourced from reference TRBV30 and TRBJ1-1, is SQTIHQWPATLVQPVGSPLSLECTVEGTSNPNLYWYRQAAGRGLQLLFYSVGIGQISSEVPQNLSASRPQDRQFILSSKKLLLSDSGFYLCAWRAGGGQTNTEAFFGQGTRLTVV.

This clone is medium-sized in the sample. J is TRBJ2-7 and V is TRBV4-3; 7 bases are a match to TRBD1. After removal of 0 bases from V and 3 bases from J, the junction contained 5 bases not matched to a gene. The germline V gene has CDR1 LGHNA and CDR2 YSLEER. The CDR3 contains 15 residues. CDR3 in amino acids: CASSQDRGQIYEQYF. The CDR3 DNA sequence: TGCGCCAGCAGCCAAGATAGGGGACAGATCTACGAGCAGTACTTC.